What follows are 26 T cell receptor beta chains derived from one specimen sequenced in a study of OX40 agonist ivuxolimab in advanced cancers. Assay: immunoSEQ multiplex PCR; the TCRdb copy retains only in-frame clones and omits some. The sample records tens of thousands of clones, over 80% being singletons. Sequences were derived from CD4+ or CD8+ T cells sorted from blood, sampled in a trial of the OX40 agonist ivuxolimab. These receptor sequences come from an adult with an advanced solid tumor such as melanoma, head and neck, liver or kidney cancer.

V and J are TRBV6-6 and TRBJ2-7; tentative D call: TRBD1 (5 bases). The CDR3 spans 14 residues. The germline V gene encodes CDR1 MNHNY and CDR2 SVGAGI (reference sequence). The V end was cut by 2 bases, the J end by 4 bases, with 12 bases between. In DNA, the CDR3 is TGTGCCAGCAGTTACGCAGGGTCAGGGTACGAGCAGTACTTC. Amino acid sequence: CASSYAGSGYEQYF.

A remark on this clone: The junction differs from germline at one of its ends, possibly a read error. This chain uses TRBV5-4 with TRBJ1-5; unclear D gene. The length of the CDR3 is 13 residues. Germline lookup yields CDR1 SGHNT and CDR2 YYREEE (reference sequence). CDR3 sequence (DNA): TGCGCCAGCAGCCAAGATCCGAAGCAACCCCAGCATTTT. It encodes CASSQDPKQPQHF.

This chain links TRBV5-1 with TRBJ2-3; the match to TRBD1 covers 8 bases. The V segment lost 4 bases and the J segment 10 bases; nucleotides outside the gene matches: 11. This CDR3 is built from 14 residues. Germline CDR1 is SGHRS and CDR2 is YFSETQ. Written as DNA, the CDR3 is TGCGCCAGCAGCACCGGGACAGGTCCCTCTTCGCAGTATTTT. Amino acids: CASSTGTGPSSQYF.

The count of this clone is one. The rearrangement links TRBV5-1 to TRBJ1-6, with TRBD1 matching over 10 bases. The CDR3 is 17 residues long. The V gene end was trimmed by 0 bases and the J gene end by 5 bases; junction bases not matched to a gene: 5. Germline lookup yields CDR1 SGHRS and CDR2 YFSETQ. CDR3 in amino acids: CASSLGAGTGDNSPLHF. CDR3 nucleotides: TGCGCCAGCAGCTTGGGGGCCGGGACAGGGGATAATTCACCCCTCCACTTT.

J is TRBJ2-5 and V is TRBV29-1, with TRBD2 identical over 11 bases. Germline assignment: CDR1 SQVTM and CDR2 ANQGSEA. With V trimmed by 2 bases and J by 4 bases, 6 bases remained unmatched. CDR3 length: 15 residues. CDR3 coding DNA: TGCAGCGTTGAAACCCTTAGCGGGGGGGTAGAGACCCAGTACTTC. This encodes CSVETLSGGVETQYF.

V is TRBV30 and J is TRBJ1-6; D not resolved. V was shortened by 0 bases and J by 6 bases, with 6 bases between the two germline ends. Germline lookup yields CDR1 GTSNPN and CDR2 SVGIG (reference sequence). The CDR3 runs 13 residues. CDR3 sequence reads: CAWSVSGNSPLHF. The CDR3 region has the DNA TGTGCCTGGAGTGTATCGGGTAATTCACCCCTCCACTTT.

The chain has TRBV27 and TRBJ1-6; 7 bases match TRBD1. Losses at the gene ends were 3 bases for V and 8 bases for J; bases not matched to a gene: 13. The CDR3 totals 17 residues. The germline CDR1 and CDR2 sequences are MNHEY and SMNVEV (reference sequence). This CDR3 is CASSLVARGRNHSPLHF. CDR3 in DNA: TGTGCCAGCAGTTTGGTAGCGAGGGGGCGTAATCATTCACCCCTCCACTTT.

J is TRBJ2-3 and V is TRBV18, with 7 bases aligning to TRBD2. Germline CDR1 KGHSH, CDR2 LQKENI. The CDR3 runs to 15 residues. V lost 3 bases to trimming and J lost 6 bases; unmatched junction nucleotides: 9. The CDR3 here is CASSPIQGGPDTQYF. The CDR3 DNA follows: TGTGCCAGCTCACCTATCCAGGGAGGGCCGGATACGCAGTATTTT.

This chain joins TRBV29-1 and TRBJ1-1; possible D gene TRBD1, 5 bases. The CDR3 length is 13 residues. Trimming removed 6 bases at V and 0 bases at J, with 11 bases between. The germline V gene has CDR1 SQVTM and CDR2 ANQGSEA. In DNA form, the CDR3 reads TGCAGCGTCGGGGGGGTATTGAACACTGAAGCTTTCTTT. Its translation: CSVGGVLNTEAFF.

Turning to this clone: Other nucleotide sequences in the sample specify the same CDR3. The chain recombines TRBV2 with TRBJ2-3; D gene ambiguous. In germline, CDR1 is SNHLY, CDR2 FYNNEI. V gave up 4 bases and J gave up 2 bases, with 4 bases separating them. The CDR3 is 12 residues long. CDR3 bases: TGTGCCAGCAGTGTTGACACAGATACGCAGTATTTT. Translation gives CASSVDTDTQYF.

The rearrangement uses TRBV30 and TRBJ2-1, with 10 bases fitting TRBD2. The CDR3 is made up of 14 amino acids. J lost 7 bases, V lost 6 bases, and 9 bases had no gene match. Germline loops: CDR1 GTSNPN, CDR2 SVGIG (reference sequence). CDR3 protein: CACLSGRAVNEQFF. The CDR3 coding sequence is TGTGCCTGTTTGAGCGGGAGGGCCGTGAATGAGCAGTTCTTC.

The V and J genes are TRBV27 and TRBJ1-5; 7 bases match TRBD1. This CDR3 spans 14 amino acids. V was clipped by 4 bases and J by 7 bases; unmatched bases: 7. Per germline, CDR1 MNHEY and CDR2 SMNVEV (reference sequence). Written as DNA, the CDR3 is TGTGCCAGCAGTTCCGACAGGGAGTACCAGCCCCAGCATTTT. It yields the protein CASSSDREYQPQHF.

V is TRBV1 and J is TRBJ2-3; the table's D gene call, TRBD1, was not cross checked with the DNA. TRBV1 is termed a pseudogene. CDR3 length equals 17 residues. The CDR3 loop reads CTSSHLYRGEDADTQYF. CDR3 DNA: TGCACCAGCAGCCATCTTTACAGGGGAGAGGACGCAGATACGCAGTATTTT.

V usage is TRBV29-1 and J usage is TRBJ1-1; 7 bases fit TRBD1. The V gene end was trimmed by 2 bases and the J gene end by 5 bases; junction bases not matched to a gene: 11. Germline V CDR1 and CDR2: SQVTM, ANQGSEA. The CDR3 contains 15 residues. CDR3 loop: CSVEYRGRLGTEAFF. DNA of the CDR3: TGCAGCGTTGAATATAGGGGGCGCTTAGGAACTGAAGCTTTCTTT.

CDR3 coding DNA: TGTGCCAGCAGCTTGAGACTTACAGGGTTCTACGAGCAGTACTTC. It is translated as CASSLRLTGFYEQYF. The gene calls are TRBV5-8 and TRBJ2-7; perhaps TRBD1 as D (6 bases). CDR3 length: 15 residues. V was trimmed by 1 base and J by 3 bases, leaving 14 bases between them. The V gene's germline CDR1 is SGHTS and CDR2 YDEGEE.

The J gene is TRBJ1-6, the V gene TRBV28; D is ambiguous. The CDR3 spans 13 residues. V lost 0 bases, J lost 14 bases, and 11 bases lay in between. Germline CDR1 MDHEN, CDR2 SYDVKM. The CDR3 region has the DNA TGTGCCAGCAGTTTATGGCAGACCCCAACCCTCCACTTT. Amino acids: CASSLWQTPTLHF.

The V call is TRBV27, the J call TRBJ1-5, with a possible D match to TRBD1 (5 bases). The V and J ends lost 3 bases and 2 bases respectively, with 11 bases between them. The CDR3 totals 15 residues. Germline V gene lookup returns CDR1 MNHEY and CDR2 SMNVEV (reference sequence). CDR3: CASSFGAGGNQPQHF. The DNA for the CDR3 is TGTGCCAGCAGTTTTGGGGCAGGAGGCAATCAGCCCCAGCATTTT.

The chain combines TRBV7-2 with TRBJ1-1, with D tentatively TRBD1 (5 bases). Trimming shortened V by 4 bases and J by 7 bases, and 19 bases separated the two germline ends. Germline values: CDR1 SGHTA, CDR2 FQGNSA. The CDR3 is 15 residues long. The CDR3 loop is CASSSSQGVLFEAFF. The CDR3 region has the DNA TGTGCCAGCAGCTCCTCCCAGGGCGTACTGTTTGAAGCTTTCTTT. The variable domain in full, with the rest retrieved from reference TRBV7-2 and TRBJ1-1, is GAGVSQSPSNKVTEKGKDVELRCDPISGHTALYWYRQSLGQGLEFLIYFQGNSAPDKSGLPSDRFSAERTGGSVSTLTIQRTQQEDSAVYLCASSSSQGVLFEAFFGQGTRLTVV.

The chain has TRBV7-8 and TRBJ1-1, with no clear D. The V gene lost 1 base and the J gene lost 1 base, with 7 bases spanning the gap. Germline loops: CDR1 SGHVS, CDR2 FQNEAQ. The CDR3 has 14 residues. The CDR3 sequence is CASSLGVRNTEAFF. CDR3 DNA sequence: TGTGCCAGCAGCTTAGGGGTCCGGAACACTGAAGCTTTCTTT.

This clone was found once. The chain recombines TRBV9 with TRBJ2-6; maybe TRBD2 (6 bases). From germline, CDR1 is SGDLS and CDR2 YYNGEE. The CDR3 sequence is 16 residues long. The germline V and J ends were trimmed by 3 bases and 6 bases, with 16 bases remaining between them. This CDR3 is CASSAGTALMANVLTF. CDR3 bases: TGTGCCAGCAGCGCAGGGACTGCTTTAATGGCCAACGTCCTGACTTTC.

The chain has TRBV9 and TRBJ2-2; D gene ambiguous. Deletions cut 0 bases from V and 0 bases from J, with 15 bases between. Germline CDR1 reads SGDLS; CDR2 reads YYNGEE. The CDR3 contains 18 residues. CDR3 sequence: CASSVDLAAAANTGELFF. The CDR3, as DNA: TGTGCCAGCAGCGTAGATCTGGCGGCCGCTGCGAACACCGGGGAGCTGTTTTTT.

The chain combines TRBV7-2 with TRBJ2-7; D possibly corresponds to TRBD2 (7 bases). Trimming left V 1 base short and J 6 bases short, with 13 bases between. The CDR3 consists of 14 residues. Germline values: CDR1 SGHTA, CDR2 FQGNSA. CDR3 nucleotides: TGTGCCAGCAGCTTAGTCCGGGGGGCGGGCGAGCAGTACTTC. This gives the protein CASSLVRGAGEQYF.

This chain joins TRBV19 and TRBJ2-7; TRBD2 matches at 12 bases. CDR3 length: 15 amino acids. The germline V gene has CDR1 LNHDA and CDR2 SQIVND (reference sequence). After removal of 4 bases from V and 4 bases from J, the junction contained 5 bases not matched to a gene. The CDR3 coding sequence is TGTGCCAGTAGTACTCAGACTAGCGGGAGTTACGAGCAGTACTTC. It specifies CASSTQTSGSYEQYF.

This clone was seen only once. The genes are TRBV5-1 and TRBJ2-3; 7 positions agree with TRBD2. Germline V gene data show CDR1 as SGHRS and CDR2 as YFSETQ. This CDR3 contains 15 residues. Trimming removed 7 bases from V and 1 base from J; junction bases left unmatched: 9. CDR3 nucleotide sequence: TGCGCCAGCGGGGTTTGGACTAGGGGCACAGATACGCAGTATTTT. Its translation: CASGVWTRGTDTQYF.

The rearrangement links TRBV19 to TRBJ2-7, with a weak D call TRBD2 (5 bases). The CDR3 is 13 amino acids. Germline V gives CDR1 LNHDA, CDR2 SQIVND (reference sequence). V lost 6 bases and J lost 3, with 12 bases in between. CDR3 loop: CASRLGRGYEQYF. CDR3 nucleotide sequence: TGTGCCAGTAGACTAGGCCGGGGCTACGAGCAGTACTTC.

This clone is a singleton in its sample. V usage is TRBV11-2 and J usage is TRBJ2-3; 7 nucleotides agree with TRBD2. Germline V gives CDR1 SGHAT, CDR2 FQNNGV. CDR3 length: 18 residues. V trimming: 8 bases; J trimming: 3 bases; junction bases outside the gene matches: 20. The CDR3 loop reads CASGSLGGRIIGTDTQYF. The CDR3, as DNA: TGTGCCAGCGGTAGCTTAGGCGGGAGAATAATTGGGACAGATACGCAGTATTTT.